This T cell receptor (beta chain) was identified during a study of T cell responses to AZD1222 COVID-19 vaccine. Findings and caveats of the study: Close to half of spike-specific TCRs reportedly recognize unmutated variant regions. The peak T cell response came first, and repertoires were sampled only after it.

In the case of this clone: What it binds is not known.

The length of the CDR3 is 15 residues. Germline V CDR1 and CDR2: MNHEY, SMNVEV (reference sequence). Trimming removed 0 bases at V and 1 base at J, with 9 bases between. Only in-frame clones appear in the TCRdb table, and some are missing; sequencing was by immunoSEQ multiplex PCR. This sample has about 130,000 clones, with about nine tenths found just once. This chain connects TRBV27 to TRBJ1-2; TRBD1 is a possible D gene (6 bases). The source is an adult in good health. Sequenced material: peripheral blood, taken on day 0 of AZD1222 vaccination. CDR3 sequence (DNA): TGTGCCAGCAGTTTATCATGGACAGTTAACTATGGCTACACCTTC. It specifies CASSLSWTVNYGYTF.